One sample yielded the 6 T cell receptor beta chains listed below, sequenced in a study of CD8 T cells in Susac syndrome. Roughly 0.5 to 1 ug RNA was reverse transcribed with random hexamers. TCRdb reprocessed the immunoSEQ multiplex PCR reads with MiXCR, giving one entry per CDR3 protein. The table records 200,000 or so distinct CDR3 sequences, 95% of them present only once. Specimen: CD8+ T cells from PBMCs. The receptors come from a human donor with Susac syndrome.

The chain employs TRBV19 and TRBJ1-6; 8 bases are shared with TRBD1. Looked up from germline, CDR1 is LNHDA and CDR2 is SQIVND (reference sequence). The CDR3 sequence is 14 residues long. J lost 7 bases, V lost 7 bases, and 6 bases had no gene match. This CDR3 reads CASMDRARNSPLHF. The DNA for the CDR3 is TGTGCCAGTATGGACAGGGCCAGGAATTCACCCCTCCACTTT.

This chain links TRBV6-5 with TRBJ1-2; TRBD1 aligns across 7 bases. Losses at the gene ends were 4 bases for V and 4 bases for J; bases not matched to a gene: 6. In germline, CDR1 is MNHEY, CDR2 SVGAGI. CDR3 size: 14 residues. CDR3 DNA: TGTGCCAGCAGTTCCCCTAGGACAGGCTATGGCTACACCTTC. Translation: CASSSPRTGYGYTF.

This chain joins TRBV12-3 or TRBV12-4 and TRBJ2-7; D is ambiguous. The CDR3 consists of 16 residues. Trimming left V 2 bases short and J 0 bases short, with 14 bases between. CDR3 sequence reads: CASSLFSRADSYEQYF. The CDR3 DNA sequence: TGTGCCAGCAGTTTATTCAGTAGGGCTGACTCCTACGAGCAGTACTTC.

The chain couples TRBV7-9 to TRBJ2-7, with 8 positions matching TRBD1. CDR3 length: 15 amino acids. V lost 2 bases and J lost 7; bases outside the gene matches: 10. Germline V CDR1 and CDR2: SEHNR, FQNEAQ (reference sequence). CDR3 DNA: TGTGCCAGCAGCTTACCCGACAGGGGATCGCAAGAGCAGTACTTC. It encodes CASSLPDRGSQEQYF.

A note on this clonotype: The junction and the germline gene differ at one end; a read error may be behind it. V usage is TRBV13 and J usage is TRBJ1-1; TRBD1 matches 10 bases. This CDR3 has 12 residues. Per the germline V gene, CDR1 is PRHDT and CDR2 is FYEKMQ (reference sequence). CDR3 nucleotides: TGTGCCAGCAGCCTAGGGACAGGGGTAGCTTTCTTT. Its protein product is CASSLGTGVAFF.

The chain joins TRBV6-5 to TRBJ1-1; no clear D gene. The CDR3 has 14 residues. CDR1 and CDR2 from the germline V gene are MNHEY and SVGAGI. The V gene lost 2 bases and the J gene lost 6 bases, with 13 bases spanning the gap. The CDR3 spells CASSYGQANPEAFF. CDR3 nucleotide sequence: TGTGCCAGCAGTTACGGGCAGGCAAACCCTGAAGCTTTCTTT.